Listed here are 15 T cell receptor beta chains from one sample, sequenced in a study of tumor-infiltrating lymphocytes in primary liver carcinoma (TCRdb year 2017). Without any cell sorting, total RNA and DNA were co-extracted from roughly 18-30 mg of bulk tissue using the AllPrep DNA/RNA mini kit. Data came from an Illumina HiSeq 2500. Using a constant-region primer and ProtoScript II reverse transcriptase, TCRbeta-specific cDNA was reverse-transcribed from approximately 0.55 ug total RNA. The TCRbeta libraries were prepared through three rounds of nested multiplex PCR following a slightly modified ARM-PCR procedure. The first two PCR rounds used multiplex TRBV1-TRBV30 forward primers with a Cbeta reverse primer, each for 10 cycles. Through fastp at Q25 and MiXCR, TCRdb rebuilt clones from the public reads, retaining in-frame beta chains. Entries that share a CDR3 protein sequence are merged under the most common genes and DNA. This sample lists some 120,000 distinct CDR3 sequences; 64% were detected once. The ten top clones hold approximately 8.9% of the sample.

Specimen: liver tumor tissue from sampling region 3. This specimen's cell subset or site label, interpreted: tumor region T3, left-lateral pole. The receptor source for this set is a woman aged 60-75 years with primary liver carcinoma and hepatitis B virus infection.

Details on this clonotype: A read error may be the cause here, since a much bigger clone is one base away. The chain joins TRBV5-5 to TRBJ2-1; D possibly corresponds to TRBD2 (6 bases). V dropped 5 bases and J dropped 7 bases, with 19 bases sitting between them. This CDR3 is 15 amino acids long. CDR1 is SGHKS, CDR2 YYEKEE, per germline (reference sequence). CDR3 DNA sequence: TGTGCCAGCAGGCGGGGCGACAGTTCTGGGAATGAGCAGTTCTTC. This gives the protein CASRRGDSSGNEQFF.

Turning to this clonotype: It may be a read error: a sequence one base away is much more abundant. The V gene is TRBV5-4, the J gene TRBJ2-3, with a possible D match to TRBD1 (5 bases). In germline, CDR1 is SGHNT, CDR2 YYREEE (reference sequence). The CDR3 totals 13 residues. The CDR3 bases are TGTACCAGCAGCCCGGCATGGGGCGATACGCAGTATTTT. Its translation is CTSSPAWGDTQYF.

This clonotype was seen only a few times. The CDR3 nucleotides read TGTGCCAGCTTGGACAGCCCGAGCTATGGCTACACCTTC. It specifies CASLDSPSYGYTF. The genes are TRBV2 and TRBJ1-2, with D possibly matching TRBD1 (6 bases). The germline V and J ends were trimmed by 8 bases and 4 bases, with 14 bases remaining between them. The CDR3 covers 13 residues. The germline V gene encodes CDR1 SNHLY and CDR2 FYNNEI.

Points on this clonotype: In this CDR3 the conserved last residue, phenylalanine or tryptophan, is missing, so a read error is likely. The chain carries TRBV11-3 and TRBJ2-7; TRBD1 aligns across 7 bases. CDR3 length equals 15 residues. CDR1 is SGHNT and CDR2 is YENEEA in the germline V gene. The chain's CDR3 is CTSSPGIGGNYEQYI. CDR3 coding DNA: TGTACCAGCAGCCCCGGGATAGGGGGCAACTACGAACAGTACATC.

This clonotype was counted ten times or more. This chain uses TRBV6-1 with TRBJ2-1, with 7 bases matching TRBD2. The trim removed 3 bases at V and 6 bases at J, leaving 2 bases unmatched. CDR1 MNHNS and CDR2 SASEGT come from the germline V gene. The CDR3 runs to 13 residues. The CDR3 spells CASSEGLLNEQFF. CDR3 nucleotides: TGTGCCAGCAGTGAGGGACTACTCAATGAGCAGTTCTTC.

In the case of this clonotype: The germline gene is not matched at one end of the junction; a read error may be the cause. The rearrangement links TRBV19 to TRBJ1-5, with 7 bases that match TRBD1. Judging by the DNA end, TRBJ2-3 fits better; the J call may be wrong. The CDR3 is made up of 14 amino acids. Germline CDR1 is LNHDA and CDR2 is SQIVND (reference sequence). The CDR3 coding sequence is TGTGCCAGGAGTATAGAAGGGCCGGGACAGCCCCAGTATTTT. Translation gives CARSIEGPGQPQYF.

The chain employs TRBV14 and TRBJ2-1; D uncertain. Trimming cost V 5 bases and J 6 bases, with 20 bases left between them. The CDR3 covers 16 residues. CDR1 is SGHDN and CDR2 is FVKESK in the germline V gene. CDR3 coding DNA: TGTGCCAGCAGCAAATCCAAGCTGGATAGACGCAATGAGCAGTTCTTC. Translating it yields CASSKSKLDRRNEQFF.

The V and J genes are TRBV10-3 and TRBJ2-1; 8 nucleotides agree with TRBD2. The CDR3 loop spans 14 amino acids. In germline, CDR1 is ENHRY, CDR2 SYGVKD. V was pared by 5 bases and J by 9 bases, with 9 bases of the junction left unmatched. CDR3 in amino acids: CAISTTSDLSEQFF. CDR3 in DNA: TGTGCCATCAGTACGACTAGCGATCTCAGTGAGCAGTTCTTC.

V usage is TRBV11-2 and J usage is TRBJ1-1, with 7 bases aligning to TRBD1. Germline V gene lookup returns CDR1 SGHAT and CDR2 FQNNGV. CDR3 length equals 15 residues. The CDR3 here is CVSSRRDRTSTEAFF. The CDR3 coding sequence is TGTGTCAGTAGCCGACGGGACAGAACGAGCACTGAAGCTTTCTTT.

The V gene is TRBV15, the J gene TRBJ1-2, with D unclear. CDR3 length equals 12 residues. Trimming removed 5 bases from V and 6 bases from J, with 10 bases in between. Germline V lookup: CDR1 LNHNV, CDR2 YYDKDF (reference sequence). The CDR3 DNA reads as TGTGCCACCAGCGAACAAGAGGATGGCTACACCTTC. It translates to CATSEQEDGYTF.

This clonotype was counted a single time. V and J are TRBV11-3 and TRBJ1-1; D may be TRBD1 (5 bases). The CDR3 covers 15 residues. The ends were cut back, 5 bases at V and 1 base at J, with 14 bases in the middle. Germline lookup yields CDR1 SGHNT and CDR2 YENEEA. Here the CDR3 DNA reads TGTGCCAGCAGCACAGCAGGGATCAGGAACACTGAAGCTTTCTTT. Translated: CASSTAGIRNTEAFF.

Concerning this clonotype itself: This may arise from a read error, as a much more abundant clone is one base away. The J gene is TRBJ2-3, the V gene TRBV6-5; D might be TRBD1 or TRBD2, each matching 6 bases. The CDR3 length is 16 residues. Germline V lookup: CDR1 MNHEY, CDR2 SVGAGI. Trimming stripped 0 bases from V and 2 bases from J, with 12 bases between. In nucleotides, the CDR3 is TGTGCCAGCAGTTACTCCGGGGGCTTCTTCACAGATACGCAGTATTTT. Translated, it gives CASSYSGGFFTDTQYF.

CDR3 sequence: CSARAIAGGPSSYEQYF. The CDR3, as DNA: TGCAGTGCTAGAGCAATAGCGGGAGGGCCCTCTTCCTACGAGCAGTACTTC. The J gene is TRBJ2-7, the V gene TRBV20-1, with TRBD2 matching over 11 bases. Trimming took 1 base from V and 1 from J; bases not matched to a gene: 9. From germline, CDR1 is DFQATT and CDR2 SNEGSKA (reference sequence). This CDR3 is built from 17 residues.

In the case of this clonotype: This may arise from a read error, as a much more abundant clone is one base away. This chain joins TRBV5-4 and TRBJ2-2, with 8 bases aligning to TRBD2. The CDR3 runs 15 residues. CDR1 and CDR2 from the germline V gene are SGHNT and YYREEE (reference sequence). This chain's CDR3 is CASNLGLDNTGELFF. CDR3 DNA: TGTGCCAGCAACTTGGGACTAGACAACACCGGGGAGCTGTTTTTT.

Comments on this clonotype: The junction does not match germline at one end; this may be a read error. The chain couples TRBV4-1 to TRBJ2-1; TRBD2 might be the D (6 bases). Germline CDR1 is MGHRA and CDR2 is YSYEKL. This CDR3 is 17 amino acids long. The CDR3 bases are TGCGCCAGCAGCCAAGAACCCAGCTGGAGGGCGGACAATGGGCAGTTCTTC. Its protein is CASSQEPSWRADNGQFF.